This entry features one T cell receptor (beta chain) sequence. Its specificity is not known. Here immunoSEQ multiplex PCR was the method, and the copy in TCRdb shows in-frame clones only, minus some. The table lists roughly 60,000 clones, 65% to 80% of them singletons. This CDR3 has 16 amino acids. Trimming pared 2 bases from V and 2 bases from J, leaving 16 bases between. Germline CDR1 SEHNR, CDR2 FQNEAQ (reference sequence). This sample was included in a study of T cell responses to AZD1222 COVID-19 vaccine. Points from the study as a whole: Only a handful of AZD1222 recipients tested seropositive at baseline.

The rearrangement joins TRBV7-9 to TRBJ2-7; D might be TRBD1 (7 bases). The TCR comes from an adult who received the AZD1222 COVID-19 vaccine. The sample was peripheral blood, taken 28 days after the second AZD1222 dose. In nucleotides, the CDR3 is TGTGCCAGCAGCTTATGGCGGGACAGCTACACCTACGAGCAGTACTTC. Translated: CASSLWRDSYTYEQYF.